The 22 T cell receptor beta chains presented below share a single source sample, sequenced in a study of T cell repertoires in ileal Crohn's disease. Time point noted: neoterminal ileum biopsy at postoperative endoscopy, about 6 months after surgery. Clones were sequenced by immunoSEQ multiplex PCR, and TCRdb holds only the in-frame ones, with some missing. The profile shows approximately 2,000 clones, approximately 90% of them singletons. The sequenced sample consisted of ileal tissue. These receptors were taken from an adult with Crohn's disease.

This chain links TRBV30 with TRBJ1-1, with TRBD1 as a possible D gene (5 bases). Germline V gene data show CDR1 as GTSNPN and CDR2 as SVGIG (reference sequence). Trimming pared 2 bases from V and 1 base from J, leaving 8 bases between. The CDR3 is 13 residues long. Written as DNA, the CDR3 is TGTGCCTGGAGTCCGCAGGGGAACACTGAAGCTTTCTTT. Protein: CAWSPQGNTEAFF. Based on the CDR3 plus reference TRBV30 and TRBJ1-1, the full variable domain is SQTIHQWPATLVQPVGSPLSLECTVEGTSNPNLYWYRQAAGRGLQLLFYSVGIGQISSEVPQNLSASRPQDRQFILSSKKLLLSDSGFYLCAWSPQGNTEAFFGQGTRLTVV.

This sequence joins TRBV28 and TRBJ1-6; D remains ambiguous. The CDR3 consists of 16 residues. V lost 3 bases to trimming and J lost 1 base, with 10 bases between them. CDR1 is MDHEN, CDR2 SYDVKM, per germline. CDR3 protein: CASSFGEGSYNSPLHF. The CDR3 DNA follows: TGTGCCAGCAGTTTCGGGGAAGGGTCCTATAATTCACCCCTCCACTTT. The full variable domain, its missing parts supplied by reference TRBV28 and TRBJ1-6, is DVKVTQSSRYLVKRTGEKVFLECVQDMDHENMFWYRQDPGLGLRLIYFSYDVKMKEKGDIPEGYSVSREKKERFSLILESASTNQTSMYLCASSFGEGSYNSPLHFGNGTRLTVT.

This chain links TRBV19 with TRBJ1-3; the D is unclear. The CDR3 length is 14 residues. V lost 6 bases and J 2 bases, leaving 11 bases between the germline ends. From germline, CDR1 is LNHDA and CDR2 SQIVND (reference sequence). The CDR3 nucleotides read TGTGCCAGTAGCCCCTACGTAGCTGGAAACACCATATATTTT. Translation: CASSPYVAGNTIYF.

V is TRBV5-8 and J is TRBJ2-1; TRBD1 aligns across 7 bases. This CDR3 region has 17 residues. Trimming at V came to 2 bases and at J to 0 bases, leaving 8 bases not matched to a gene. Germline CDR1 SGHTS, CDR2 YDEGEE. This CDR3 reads CASSFYRGSSSYNEQFF. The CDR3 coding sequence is TGTGCCAGCAGCTTCTACAGGGGCTCGAGCTCCTACAATGAGCAGTTCTTC.

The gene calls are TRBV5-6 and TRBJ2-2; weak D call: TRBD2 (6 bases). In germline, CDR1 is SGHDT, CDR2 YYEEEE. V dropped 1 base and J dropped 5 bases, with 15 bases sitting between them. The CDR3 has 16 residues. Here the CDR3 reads CASSLRSSVGTGELFF. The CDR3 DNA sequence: TGTGCCAGCAGCTTGAGGTCTAGCGTGGGTACCGGGGAGCTGTTTTTT.

In DNA form, the CDR3 reads TGTGCCTGGAGCGTAGCGGGGAACACTGAAGCTTTCTTT. It yields the protein CAWSVAGNTEAFF. J is TRBJ1-1 and V is TRBV30; D is unresolved. This CDR3 has 13 residues. From germline, CDR1 is GTSNPN and CDR2 SVGIG (reference sequence). V was trimmed by 3 bases and J by 1 base, leaving 9 bases between them.

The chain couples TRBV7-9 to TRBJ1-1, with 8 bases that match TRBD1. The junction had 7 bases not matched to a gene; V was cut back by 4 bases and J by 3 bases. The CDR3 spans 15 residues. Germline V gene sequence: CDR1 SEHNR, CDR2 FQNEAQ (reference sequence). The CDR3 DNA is TGTGCCAGCAGCTCTAGGGAGGACAGGGACACTGAAGCTTTCTTT. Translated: CASSSREDRDTEAFF.

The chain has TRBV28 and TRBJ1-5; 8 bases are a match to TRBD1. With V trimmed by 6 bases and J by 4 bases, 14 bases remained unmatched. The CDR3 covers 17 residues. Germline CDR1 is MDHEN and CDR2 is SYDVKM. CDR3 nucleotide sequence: TGTGCCAGCAGACCGAATCCGGGACAGGTAGGAAATCAGCCCCAGCATTTT. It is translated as CASRPNPGQVGNQPQHF.

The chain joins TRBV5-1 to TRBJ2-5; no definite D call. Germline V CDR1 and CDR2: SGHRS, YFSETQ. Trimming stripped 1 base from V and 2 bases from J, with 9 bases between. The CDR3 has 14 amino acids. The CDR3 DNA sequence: TGCGCCAGCAGCTTGACCCACAATCAAGAGACCCAGTACTTC. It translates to CASSLTHNQETQYF.

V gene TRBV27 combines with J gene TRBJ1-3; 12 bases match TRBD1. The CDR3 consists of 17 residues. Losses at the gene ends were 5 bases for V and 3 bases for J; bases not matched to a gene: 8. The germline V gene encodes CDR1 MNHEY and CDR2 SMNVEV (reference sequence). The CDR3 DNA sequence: TGTGCCAGCAGTCCGTCCGGGACAGGGGGCTATGGAAACACCATATATTTT. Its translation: CASSPSGTGGYGNTIYF.

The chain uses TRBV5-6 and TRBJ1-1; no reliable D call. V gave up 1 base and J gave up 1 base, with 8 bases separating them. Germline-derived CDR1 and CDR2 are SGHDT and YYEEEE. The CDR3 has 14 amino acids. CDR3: CASSLSAGNTEAFF. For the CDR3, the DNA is TGTGCCAGCAGCTTGTCGGCAGGGAACACTGAAGCTTTCTTT.

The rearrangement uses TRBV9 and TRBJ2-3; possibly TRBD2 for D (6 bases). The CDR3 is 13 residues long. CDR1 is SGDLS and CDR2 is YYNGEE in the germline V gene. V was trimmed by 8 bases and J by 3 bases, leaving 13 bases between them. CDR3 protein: CASGAGRTDTQYF. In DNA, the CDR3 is TGTGCCAGTGGGGCAGGGAGGACAGATACGCAGTATTTT.

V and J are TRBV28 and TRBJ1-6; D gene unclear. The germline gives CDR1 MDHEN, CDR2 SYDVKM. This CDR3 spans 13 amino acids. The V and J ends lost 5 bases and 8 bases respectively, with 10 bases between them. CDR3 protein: CASSPRGDSPLHF. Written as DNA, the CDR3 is TGTGCCAGCAGTCCTCGGGGAGATTCACCCCTCCACTTT.

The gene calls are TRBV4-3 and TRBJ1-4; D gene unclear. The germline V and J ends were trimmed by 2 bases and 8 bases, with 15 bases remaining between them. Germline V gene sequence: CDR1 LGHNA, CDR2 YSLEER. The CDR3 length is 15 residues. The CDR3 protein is CASSQYASAGEKLFF. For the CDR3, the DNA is TGCGCCAGCAGCCAATACGCATCTGCGGGGGAAAAACTGTTTTTT.

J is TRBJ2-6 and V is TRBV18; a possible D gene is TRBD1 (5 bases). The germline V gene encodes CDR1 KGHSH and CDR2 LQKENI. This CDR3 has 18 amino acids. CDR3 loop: CAAQLEWTFTNRANVLTF. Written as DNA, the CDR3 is TGTGCAGCTCAATTGGAATGGACATTTACAAATCGGGCCAACGTCCTGACTTTC.

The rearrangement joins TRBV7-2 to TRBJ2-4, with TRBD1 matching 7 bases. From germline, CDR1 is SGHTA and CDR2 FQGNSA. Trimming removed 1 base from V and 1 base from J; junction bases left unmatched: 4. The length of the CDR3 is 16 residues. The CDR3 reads CASSLGGTEAKNIQYF. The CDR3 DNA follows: TGTGCCAGCAGCTTAGGGGGGACAGAGGCCAAAAACATTCAGTACTTC.

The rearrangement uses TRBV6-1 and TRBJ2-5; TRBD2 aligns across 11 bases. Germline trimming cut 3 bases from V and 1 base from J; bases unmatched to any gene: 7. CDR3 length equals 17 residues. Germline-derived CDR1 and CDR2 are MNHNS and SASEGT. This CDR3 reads CASSEMIAGGAQETQYF. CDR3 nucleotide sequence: TGTGCCAGCAGTGAGATGATAGCGGGAGGGGCCCAAGAGACCCAGTACTTC.

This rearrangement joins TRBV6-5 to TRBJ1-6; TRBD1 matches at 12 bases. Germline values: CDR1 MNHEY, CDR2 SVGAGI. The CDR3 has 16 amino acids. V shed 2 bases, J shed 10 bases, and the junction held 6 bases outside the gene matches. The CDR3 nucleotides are TGTGCCAGCAGTTACGGGACAGGGGGCGGCTACTCACCCCTCCACTTT. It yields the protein CASSYGTGGGYSPLHF.

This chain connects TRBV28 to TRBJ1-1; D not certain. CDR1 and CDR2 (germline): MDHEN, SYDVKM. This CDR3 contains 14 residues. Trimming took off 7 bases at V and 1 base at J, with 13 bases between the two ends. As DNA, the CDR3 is TGTGCCAGCACCCCGCCTGTGAGGAACACTGAAGCTTTCTTT. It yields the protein CASTPPVRNTEAFF.

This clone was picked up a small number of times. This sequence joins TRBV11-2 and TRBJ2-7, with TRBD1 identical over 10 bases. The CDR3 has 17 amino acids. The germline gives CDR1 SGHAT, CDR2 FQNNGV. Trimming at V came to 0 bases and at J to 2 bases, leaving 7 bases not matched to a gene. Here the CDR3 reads CASSLEGRTGGPYEQYV. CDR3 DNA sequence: TGTGCCAGCAGCTTAGAAGGCCGGACAGGGGGTCCCTACGAGCAGTACGTC.

The CDR3 reads CASRRLQGPEQYV. CDR3 coding DNA: TGTGCCAGCCGAAGACTACAGGGACCCGAGCAGTACGTC. The chain carries TRBV5-5 and TRBJ2-7, with D tentatively TRBD1 (6 bases). This CDR3 region has 13 residues. V lost 7 bases and J 6 bases, leaving 17 bases between the germline ends. CDR1 SGHKS and CDR2 YYEKEE come from the germline V gene (reference sequence).

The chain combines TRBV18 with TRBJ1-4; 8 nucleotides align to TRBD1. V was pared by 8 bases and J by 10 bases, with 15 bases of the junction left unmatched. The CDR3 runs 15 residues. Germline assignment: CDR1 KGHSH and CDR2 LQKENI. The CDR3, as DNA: TGTGCCAGCCCCCCATTTGGGGCAGGGGGCGGAAAACTGTTTTTT. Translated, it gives CASPPFGAGGGKLFF.